This T cell receptor beta chain originates from a study of blood T cell repertoires in COVID-19. Background on the study: There were acute and convalescent COVID-19 samples, and they came from the United States, Italy and Spain. The analysed material was cDNA or gDNA that came from T cells, B-cell-depleted T cells, or PBMCs.

Germline V lookup: CDR1 MNHEY, CDR2 SVGEGT. This CDR3 region has 16 residues. Trimming removed 6 bases from V and 2 bases from J; junction bases left unmatched: 12. Methods used by the authors: Amplification with reference gene primers provided the estimates of nucleated cell counts. TCRdb's table, derived via immunoSEQ multiplex PCR, lists solely in-frame clones and lacks some. V, J and clone size reflect that table, while D and trimming were determined from the DNA. The data hold under 200,000 clones, with 70% to 90% observed a single time. This clonotype originated in a woman of 80 years or more with acute or convalescent COVID-19. Source material: peripheral blood. The J gene is TRBJ1-2, the V gene TRBV6-2 or TRBV6-3; TRBD1 agrees at 7 bases. CDR3 bases: TGTGCCAGCAGCAACTATAAGGGGGGACAGAACTATGGCTACACCTTC. Encoded protein: CASSNYKGGQNYGYTF.